This is a list of T cell receptor beta chains from one sample in a study of cytomegalovirus exposure and HLA in healthy donors. Measured with immunoSEQ multiplex PCR; TCRdb has only the in-frame clones, and not every one. The repertoire holds approximately 130,000 clones, with around 70% as singletons. Sequencing input: PBMCs. These receptor sequences come from a man under 40 in good health and CMV-seronegative. CDR3s include the opening cysteine and the closing phenylalanine or tryptophan. Expanded clones get a size class; other rows say once, few or many, or leave the size out.

j_call v_call clone_size cdr3_aa
TRBJ2-5 TRBV5-1 NA CASSLSPSGGPQYF
TRBJ2-1 TRBV6-4 NA CASSKGLAGGSDEQFF
TRBJ2-1 TRBV6-6 many CASSQVTGKNYNEQFF
TRBJ2-1 TRBV6-5 medium-sized CASSYTENNEQFF
TRBJ1-4 TRBV29-1 NA CSVAKGLGEKLFF
TRBJ1-6 TRBV6-5 NA CASSYSKPGGNSPLHF
TRBJ2-3 TRBV5-1 NA CASQSGGATDTQYF
TRBJ2-5 TRBV9 NA CASSAQGLYQGTQYF
TRBJ2-3 TRBV28 NA CASSESSGGGTDTQYF
TRBJ2-3 TRBV6-5 NA CASSTRDGTDTQYF
TRBJ1-1 TRBV5-6 NA CASSFGTALTEAFF
TRBJ1-5 TRBV28 NA CASRGSSNQPQHF
TRBJ1-2 TRBV7-7 NA CASARGQGNYTF
TRBJ1-5 TRBV5-1 many CASSLVANETGSYQPQHF
TRBJ2-5 TRBV9 NA CASSAGQGWETQYF
TRBJ2-1 TRBV5-4 NA CASSLDSPLNNEQFF
TRBJ1-3 TRBV6-5 NA CASSYSRAGGGNTIYF
TRBJ2-7 TRBV6-1 NA CASSNGQGYEQYF
TRBJ1-2 TRBV7-9 NA CASSLGQGLDGYTF
TRBJ1-5 TRBV28 NA CASRRGTVGNQPQHF
TRBJ2-1 TRBV4-2 NA CASSQTSGGADEQFF
TRBJ2-3 TRBV6-5 few CASSYNGGGITDTQYF
TRBJ1-1 TRBV11-3 NA CASRQGGTGDSNTEAFF
TRBJ1-5 TRBV29-1 once CSVVVAGRNQPQHF
TRBJ2-3 TRBV11-2 NA CASSLDFSGLRDTQYF
TRBJ2-3 TRBV2 few CASSPQGSLTDTQYF
TRBJ2-3 TRBV2 NA CASLAGTNTDTQYF
TRBJ2-1 TRBV2 few CAPLAGTYNEQFF
TRBJ2-7 TRBV25-1 NA CASSEYYSGQGARNEQYF
TRBJ2-1 TRBV7-9 NA CASSLAETKSDEQFF
TRBJ1-5 TRBV9 once CASSVERRGDSNQPQHF